The entry below describes one T cell receptor (beta chain). Its antigen is still unknown. The data were obtained in a study of blood T cells in healthy people across ages. Study results and limitations: Naive T cell percentage showed a strong correlation with TCR beta diversity.

The CDR3 length is 14 residues. V lost 6 bases and J lost 4, with 19 bases in between. CDR1 and CDR2 (germline): DFQATT, SNEGSKA (reference sequence). Healthy Russian Caucasian donors spanned ages roughly 6 to 90 years. Primers used in a second PCR of roughly 7 to 12 cycles were a sample-barcoded 5' primer and a J-beta primer mix. TCRdb reprocessed the 5' RACE reads with MiXCR, giving one entry per CDR3 protein. The data hold over a million distinct CDR3 sequences, with under 30% observed a single time. These data were also filed under a second study, of T cells of mothers and their children. This second study says: Whether related or unrelated, pairs show similar shaping of TCR recombination output by thymic selection.

The source is a girl aged 2 to 10 in good health. The chain uses TRBV20-1 and TRBJ2-7; D perhaps matches TRBD1 (6 bases). The sample was blood. CDR3 coding DNA: TGCAGTGCCGTTCCACAGGGACACGGGTACGAGCAGTACTTC. Translating it yields CSAVPQGHGYEQYF.